This T cell receptor (beta chain) was observed in a study of molecular identifiers for immune sequencing clone quantification. For the study at large: In replicates, RNA from about 21,000 or 97,000 naive CD8 cells was divided five ways and four parts were sequenced.

Trimming took off 5 bases at V and 3 bases at J, with 10 bases between the two ends. Germline V lookup: CDR1 KGHDR, CDR2 SFDVKD. CDR3 size: 14 residues. TCRdb redid the calling of the PCR reads with MiXCR, one entry per CDR3 protein. The top ten hold about 0.84% of the sample, which has more than 550,000 distinct CDR3 sequences, 25% seen once. This clonotype was detected only a few times. Sample: naive CD8+ T cells from blood, with Jurkat cell RNA spiked in. Subset specified: FACS-sorted CD8+CD4-CCR7+CD45RA+ naive T cells. This rearrangement joins TRBV24-1 to TRBJ2-1; D is ambiguous. The receptor was isolated from a human donor in good health. Some libraries in this study had Jurkat cell RNA spiked in. The CDR3 sequence: CATSGASDYNEQFF. The CDR3 nucleotides are TGTGCCACCAGTGGGGCCTCGGACTACAATGAGCAGTTCTTC.